Following are 5 T cell receptor beta chains from one sample sequenced in a study of blood T cell repertoires in COVID-19. Method: immunoSEQ multiplex PCR; TCRdb's copy keeps in-frame clones and lacks some. The sample records some 120,000 clones, roughly nine tenths being singletons. The specimen was peripheral blood. Receptor source: a human donor with active COVID-19. The donor label of this sample is uncertain.

The rearrangement joins TRBV6-2 or TRBV6-3 to TRBJ2-7, with D possibly matching TRBD1 (6 bases). The germline gives CDR1 MNHEY, CDR2 SVGEGT. Trimming removed 2 bases from V and 6 bases from J, with 8 bases in between. This CDR3 has 12 residues. For the CDR3, the DNA is TGTGCCAGCAGTTACGTGGGGGCCGAGCAGTACTTC. Its translation is CASSYVGAEQYF.

The chain couples TRBV6-2 or TRBV6-3 to TRBJ2-7; 7 bases match TRBD1. This CDR3 is built from 12 residues. Germline values: CDR1 MNHEY, CDR2 SVGEGT. Losses at the gene ends were 2 bases for V and 6 bases for J; bases not matched to a gene: 1. The CDR3 spells CASSYAGGEQYF. The CDR3, as DNA: TGTGCCAGCAGTTACGCAGGGGGCGAGCAGTACTTC.

The rearrangement joins TRBV5-1 to TRBJ2-2, with 8 nucleotides matching TRBD1. CDR3 length: 15 amino acids. Per germline, CDR1 SGHRS and CDR2 YFSETQ. V lost 0 bases to trimming and J lost 6 bases; unmatched junction nucleotides: 4. The CDR3 nucleotides are TGCGCCAGCAGCTTGGGGGACAGGTATTCCGGGGAGCTGTTTTTT. Translating gives CASSLGDRYSGELFF.

The chain employs TRBV6-6 and TRBJ1-1; D may be TRBD1 (5 bases). CDR1 MNHNY and CDR2 SVGAGI come from the germline V gene (reference sequence). Trimming took off 8 bases at V and 2 bases at J, with 9 bases between the two ends. CDR3 length equals 12 residues. In DNA form, the CDR3 reads TGTGCCAGCCGCAGGGCCAACACTGAAGCTTTCTTT. Translating it yields CASRRANTEAFF.

The J gene is TRBJ2-5, the V gene TRBV7-8, with 8 bases fitting TRBD1. CDR3 length: 15 residues. CDR1 and CDR2 (germline): SGHVS, FQNEAQ. Germline trimming cut 6 bases from V and 2 bases from J; bases unmatched to any gene: 8. Here the CDR3 DNA reads TGTGCCAGCAGGCGAACAGGGGGACGGCAAGAGACCCAGTACTTC. Amino acids: CASRRTGGRQETQYF.